The 23 T cell receptor beta chains below come from one sample, sequenced in a study of T cell changes during pregnancy in multiple sclerosis. The data were produced by immunoSEQ multiplex PCR, yet TCRdb's version contains in-frame clones alone and is incomplete. The sample yields almost 50,000 clones, nearly 95% seen once. Sample: peripheral blood, taken after pregnancy. Every receptor here comes from a female donor with multiple sclerosis, enrolled in a pregnancy study.

The rearrangement uses TRBV4-2 and TRBJ1-3; 7 bases line up with TRBD1. Unmatched junction bases numbered 6, after V lost 4 bases and J lost 6 bases. This CDR3 has 14 residues. Germline CDR1 LGHNA, CDR2 YNFKEQ. The CDR3 reads CASSPPTGPNTIYF. CDR3 nucleotide sequence: TGTGCCAGCAGCCCTCCGACAGGGCCAAACACCATATATTTT.

The genes are TRBV27 and TRBJ1-1; TRBD1 is a possible D gene (6 bases). Trimming took 5 bases from V and 4 from J, leaving 17 bases between them. The CDR3 is made up of 15 amino acids. The germline V gene encodes CDR1 MNHEY and CDR2 SMNVEV (reference sequence). The CDR3 DNA is TGTGCCAGCAGTCCCCTGGACAGTCCTTCCACTGAAGCTTTCTTT. Its protein product is CASSPLDSPSTEAFF.

The chain recombines TRBV4-2 with TRBJ1-2, with 10 bases aligning to TRBD1. Germline V gene data show CDR1 as LGHNA and CDR2 as YNFKEQ. CDR3 length: 16 amino acids. The J segment lost 8 bases and the V segment lost 0 bases, leaving 9 bases of the junction unmatched. The CDR3 DNA reads as TGTGCCAGCAGCCAAGATCAAGGGGACAGGGGTGTGGGCTACACCTTC. It specifies CASSQDQGDRGVGYTF.

The V gene is TRBV19, the J gene TRBJ2-5; the match to TRBD2 covers 9 bases. This CDR3 is built from 16 residues. Per the germline V gene, CDR1 is LNHDA and CDR2 is SQIVND (reference sequence). Germline trimming cut 10 bases from V and 1 base from J; bases unmatched to any gene: 13. CDR3 DNA: TGTGCCACTTGTCGTAGCGGGGGCCTCGGCCAAGAGACCCAGTACTTC. As protein: CATCRSGGLGQETQYF.

The chain employs TRBV9 and TRBJ1-2; 7 nucleotides align to TRBD1. The CDR3 consists of 11 residues. Unmatched junction bases numbered 7, after V lost 3 bases and J lost 14 bases. The germline gives CDR1 SGDLS, CDR2 YYNGEE. The CDR3 DNA sequence: TGTGCCAGCAGCGGGCAGGGGGACCAGACCTTC. It is translated as CASSGQGDQTF. The full variable domain, its missing parts supplied by reference TRBV9 and TRBJ1-2, is DSGVTQTPKHLITATGQRVTLRCSPRSGDLSVYWYQQSLDQGLQFLIQYYNGEERAKGNILERFSAQQFPDLHSELNLSSLELGDSALYFCASSGQGDQTFGSGTRLTVV.

The chain links TRBV6-1 to TRBJ1-2; D might be TRBD1 (5 bases). Germline V gene lookup returns CDR1 MNHNS and CDR2 SASEGT. Trimming took off 5 bases at V and 8 bases at J, with 21 bases between the two ends. This CDR3 contains 15 residues. The CDR3 bases are TGTGCCAGCAGTAACGGACAAGGTCCCGCGAGGGGCTACACCTTC. Its translation: CASSNGQGPARGYTF.

This CDR3 is CAISGTGISGNTIYF. For the CDR3, the DNA is TGTGCCATCAGTGGCACAGGGATCTCTGGAAACACCATATATTTT. The chain uses TRBV10-3 and TRBJ1-3; TRBD1 is a possible D gene (6 bases). The CDR3 is 15 residues long. V lost 4 bases, J lost 0 bases, and 10 bases lay in between. The germline V gene encodes CDR1 ENHRY and CDR2 SYGVKD.

The gene calls are TRBV5-4 and TRBJ1-6; TRBD1 is a possible D gene (5 bases). CDR3 length equals 14 residues. V lost 1 base and J lost 5, with 7 bases in between. Germline CDR1 and CDR2: SGHNT and YYREEE (reference sequence). CDR3 protein: CASSLRRDNSPLHF. CDR3 DNA sequence: TGTGCCAGCAGCTTGCGCAGGGATAATTCACCCCTCCACTTT.

The chain links TRBV6-5 to TRBJ1-3, with TRBD1 as a possible D gene (5 bases). The CDR3 spans 15 residues. V shed 6 bases and J shed 1 base, with 13 bases lying between them. From germline, CDR1 is MNHEY and CDR2 SVGAGI. CDR3 loop: CASSRDRSSGNTIYF. CDR3 DNA sequence: TGTGCCAGCAGCAGAGACAGATCATCTGGAAACACCATATATTTT.

As to this clone: This sample includes further DNA sequences coding for the same CDR3. The rearrangement links TRBV6-4 to TRBJ2-3; D perhaps matches TRBD1 (6 bases). Germline-derived CDR1 and CDR2 are MRHNA and SNTAGT. This CDR3 is 14 amino acids long. V lost 3 bases, J lost 1 base, and 8 bases lay in between. CDR3 nucleotide sequence: TGTGCCAGCAGTGAACAGGGAGGCACAGATACGCAGTATTTT. Encoded protein: CASSEQGGTDTQYF.

J is TRBJ2-5 and V is TRBV6-6; maybe TRBD1 (5 bases). Germline lookup yields CDR1 MNHNY and CDR2 SVGAGI (reference sequence). The CDR3 spans 15 residues. V lost 8 bases and J 5 bases, leaving 21 bases between the germline ends. The chain's CDR3 is CASLQVPQQRETQYF. CDR3 in DNA: TGTGCCAGCTTACAGGTCCCGCAGCAGAGGGAGACCCAGTACTTC.

This chain links TRBV6-5 with TRBJ2-1; 12 nucleotides align to TRBD2. The V segment lost 5 bases and the J segment 7 bases; nucleotides outside the gene matches: 3. Germline V CDR1 and CDR2: MNHEY, SVGAGI. CDR3 length: 14 residues. The CDR3 bases are TGTGCCAGCAGTCTAGCGGGGGGGCCGAATGAGCAGTTCTTC. This sequence encodes CASSLAGGPNEQFF.

The genes are TRBV29-1 and TRBJ2-5, with TRBD2 identical over 8 bases. CDR3 length equals 12 residues. V was pared by 6 bases and J by 3 bases, with 3 bases of the junction left unmatched. Looked up from germline, CDR1 is SQVTM and CDR2 is ANQGSEA. In DNA form, the CDR3 reads TGCAGCGTGGGCGGGGGGAAAGAGACCCAGTACTTC. It yields the protein CSVGGGKETQYF. Full variable domain (remainder filled in from reference TRBV29-1 and TRBJ2-5): SAVISQKPSRDICQRGTSLTIQCQVDSQVTMMFWYRQQPGQSLTLIATANQGSEATYESGFVIDKFPISRPNLTFSTLTVSNMSPEDSSIYLCSVGGGKETQYFGPGTRLLVL.

The chain combines TRBV5-1 with TRBJ2-3; 8 bases match TRBD2. CDR1 is SGHRS and CDR2 is YFSETQ in the germline V gene. The CDR3 consists of 15 residues. With 2 bases clipped from V and 0 bases from J, the junction kept 2 bases outside the gene matches. The DNA for the CDR3 is TGCGCCAGCAGCTTCGGACTAGCTAGCACAGATACGCAGTATTTT. It codes for CASSFGLASTDTQYF.

CDR3 in DNA: TGTGCCGCGGGACAGGCCGGAACCAACAATCAGCCCCAGCATTTT. Protein sequence: CAAGQAGTNNQPQHF. The gene calls are TRBV15 and TRBJ1-5; 8 nucleotides line up with TRBD1. The CDR3 sequence is 15 residues long. Trimming removed 11 bases from V and 3 bases from J; junction bases left unmatched: 12. CDR1 is LNHNV, CDR2 YYDKDF, per germline (reference sequence).

The chain is built from TRBV29-1 and TRBJ2-7; weak D call: TRBD2 (5 bases). The CDR3 loop spans 12 amino acids. Germline lookup yields CDR1 SQVTM and CDR2 ANQGSEA. V was cut by 3 bases and J by 6 bases, with 12 bases left in between. The CDR3 loop reads CSVDPTGSEQYF. The DNA of the CDR3 is TGCAGCGTTGATCCAACGGGGAGCGAGCAGTACTTC.

The rearrangement uses TRBV6-5 and TRBJ2-5; 7 bases agree with TRBD1. This CDR3 has 14 amino acids. The germline gives CDR1 MNHEY, CDR2 SVGAGI. Germline trimming cut 9 bases from V and 1 base from J; bases unmatched to any gene: 8. CDR3 region: CASTLGGSQETQYF. CDR3 DNA sequence: TGTGCCAGTACCCTAGGGGGCTCCCAAGAGACCCAGTACTTC.

V gene TRBV5-1 combines with J gene TRBJ2-1, with 8 nucleotides matching TRBD2. The CDR3 sequence is 16 residues long. The germline CDR1 and CDR2 sequences are SGHRS and YFSETQ. With 1 base clipped from V and 6 bases from J, the junction kept 9 bases outside the gene matches. The CDR3: CASSLMAGGGSNEQFF. As DNA, the CDR3 is TGCGCCAGCAGCTTGATGGCGGGGGGTGGAAGCAATGAGCAGTTCTTC.

This chain uses TRBV4-3 with TRBJ2-3; 9 bases are a match to TRBD2. The trim removed 0 bases at V and 4 bases at J, leaving 5 bases unmatched. The germline gives CDR1 LGHNA, CDR2 YSLEER. There are 16 residues in the CDR3. The CDR3 region is CASSQDLASGADTQYF. Written as DNA, the CDR3 is TGCGCCAGCAGCCAAGATCTGGCTAGCGGGGCAGATACGCAGTATTTT.

This chain joins TRBV11-2 and TRBJ2-3; weak D call: TRBD1 (7 bases). Trimming took 4 bases from V and 3 from J, leaving 14 bases between them. Germline V gene lookup returns CDR1 SGHAT and CDR2 FQNNGV. CDR3 length equals 15 residues. The CDR3 DNA follows: TGTGCCAGCAGCTCCAGGGGGGACCGGACAGATACGCAGTATTTT. Its protein product is CASSSRGDRTDTQYF. Filled out from reference TRBV11-2 and TRBJ2-3, the complete variable domain reads EAGVAQSPRYKIIEKRQSVAFWCNPISGHATLYWYQQILGQGPKLLIQFQNNGVVDDSQLPKDRFSAERLKGVDSTLKIQPAKLEDSAVYLCASSSRGDRTDTQYFGPGTRLTVL.

The rearrangement uses TRBV6-5 and TRBJ2-2; D remains unclear. There are 12 residues in the CDR3. Between the trimmed V and J ends, which lost 2 bases and 8 bases, there was a span of 6 bases. CDR1 and CDR2 from the germline V gene are MNHEY and SVGAGI. CDR3 protein: CASSYQRGELFF. The CDR3 bases are TGTGCCAGCAGTTACCAGCGAGGGGAGCTGTTTTTT.

V usage is TRBV7-2 and J usage is TRBJ2-7, with 14 bases matching TRBD2. The germline V gene encodes CDR1 SGHTA and CDR2 FQGNSA. The J segment lost 2 bases and the V segment lost 3 bases, leaving 0 bases of the junction unmatched. This CDR3 is built from 15 residues. CDR3: CASSLTSGGAYEQYF. The CDR3 nucleotides read TGTGCCAGCAGCTTGACTAGCGGGGGGGCCTACGAGCAGTACTTC.

The V call is TRBV9, the J call TRBJ1-2; D unresolved. Trimming removed 0 bases from V and 7 bases from J, with 22 bases in between. Germline V CDR1 and CDR2: SGDLS, YYNGEE. The length of the CDR3 is 17 residues. The CDR3 loop is CASSVVPEKLAVRGYTF. The DNA of the CDR3 is TGTGCCAGCAGCGTAGTCCCCGAGAAGCTAGCCGTGCGTGGCTACACCTTC.